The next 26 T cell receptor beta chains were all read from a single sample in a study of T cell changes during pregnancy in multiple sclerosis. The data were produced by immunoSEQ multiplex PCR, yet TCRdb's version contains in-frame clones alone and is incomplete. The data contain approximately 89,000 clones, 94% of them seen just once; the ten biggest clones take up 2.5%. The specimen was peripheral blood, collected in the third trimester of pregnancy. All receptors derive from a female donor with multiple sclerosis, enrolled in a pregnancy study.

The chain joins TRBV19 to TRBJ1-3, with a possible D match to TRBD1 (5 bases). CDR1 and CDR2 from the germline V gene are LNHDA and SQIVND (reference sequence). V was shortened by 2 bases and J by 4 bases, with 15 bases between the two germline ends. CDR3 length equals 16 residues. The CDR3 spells CASSIQGGTAGNTIYF. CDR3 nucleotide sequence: TGTGCCAGTAGTATACAGGGCGGCACTGCGGGAAACACCATATATTTT.

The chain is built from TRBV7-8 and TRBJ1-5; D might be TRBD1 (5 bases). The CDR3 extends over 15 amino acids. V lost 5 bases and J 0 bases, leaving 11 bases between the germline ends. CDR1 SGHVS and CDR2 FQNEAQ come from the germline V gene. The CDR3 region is CASSQDSYSNQPQHF. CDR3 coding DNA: TGTGCCAGCAGCCAAGACAGTTATAGCAATCAGCCCCAGCATTTT.

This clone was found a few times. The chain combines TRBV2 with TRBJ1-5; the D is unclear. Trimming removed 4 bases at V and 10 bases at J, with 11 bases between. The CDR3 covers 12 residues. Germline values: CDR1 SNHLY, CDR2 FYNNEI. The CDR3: CASSAEMSPQHF. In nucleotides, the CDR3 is TGTGCCAGCAGTGCCGAAATGAGCCCCCAGCATTTT. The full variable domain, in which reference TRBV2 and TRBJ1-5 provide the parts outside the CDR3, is EPEVTQTPSHQVTQMGQEVILRCVPISNHLYFYWYRQILGQKVEFLVSFYNNEISEKSEIFDDQFSVERPDGSNFTLKIRSTKLEDSAMYFCASSAEMSPQHFGDGTRLSIL.

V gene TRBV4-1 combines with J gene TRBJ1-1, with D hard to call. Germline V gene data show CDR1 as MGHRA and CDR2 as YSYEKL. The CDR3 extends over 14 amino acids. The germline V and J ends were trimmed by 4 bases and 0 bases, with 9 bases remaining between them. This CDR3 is CASSPSVVNTEAFF. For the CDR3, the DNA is TGCGCCAGCAGCCCTAGCGTTGTGAACACTGAAGCTTTCTTT.

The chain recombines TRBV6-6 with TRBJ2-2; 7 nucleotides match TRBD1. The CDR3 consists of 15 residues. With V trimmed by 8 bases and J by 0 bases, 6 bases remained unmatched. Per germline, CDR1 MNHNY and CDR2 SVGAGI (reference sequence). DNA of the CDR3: TGTGCCAGCCTCCCCGGGACAGCGAACACCGGGGAGCTGTTTTTT. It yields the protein CASLPGTANTGELFF.

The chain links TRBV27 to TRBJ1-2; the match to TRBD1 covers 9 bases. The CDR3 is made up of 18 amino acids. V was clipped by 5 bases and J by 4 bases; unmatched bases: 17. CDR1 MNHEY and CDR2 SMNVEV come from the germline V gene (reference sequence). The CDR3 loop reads CASSPSGTGPSNIYGYTF. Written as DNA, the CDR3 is TGTGCCAGCAGTCCGTCCGGGACAGGGCCTTCAAATATCTATGGCTACACCTTC.

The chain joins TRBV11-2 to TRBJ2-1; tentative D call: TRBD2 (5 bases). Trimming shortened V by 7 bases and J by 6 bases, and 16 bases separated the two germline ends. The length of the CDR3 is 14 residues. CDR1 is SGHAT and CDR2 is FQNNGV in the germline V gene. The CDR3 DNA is TGTGCCAGCACCCCCACGGGGTTCCCCAATGAGCAGTTCTTC. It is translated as CASTPTGFPNEQFF.

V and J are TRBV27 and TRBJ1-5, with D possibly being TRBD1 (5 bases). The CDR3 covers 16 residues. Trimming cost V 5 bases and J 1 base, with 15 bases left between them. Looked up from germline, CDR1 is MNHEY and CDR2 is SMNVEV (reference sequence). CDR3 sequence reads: CASSPAAGPSNQPQHF. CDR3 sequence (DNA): TGTGCCAGCAGTCCGGCCGCGGGGCCGAGCAATCAGCCCCAGCATTTT.

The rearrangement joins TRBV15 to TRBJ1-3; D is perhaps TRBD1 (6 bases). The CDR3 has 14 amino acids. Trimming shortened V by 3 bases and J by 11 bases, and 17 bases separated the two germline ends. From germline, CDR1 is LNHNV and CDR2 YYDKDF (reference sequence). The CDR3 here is CATSSPHTGSAIYF. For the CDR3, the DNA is TGTGCCACCAGCAGCCCTCATACAGGGAGCGCCATATATTTT.

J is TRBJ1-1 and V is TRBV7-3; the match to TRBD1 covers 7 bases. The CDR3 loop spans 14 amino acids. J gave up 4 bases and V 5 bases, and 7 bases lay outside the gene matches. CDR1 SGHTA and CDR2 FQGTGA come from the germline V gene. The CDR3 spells CASSIKGAPTEAFF. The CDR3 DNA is TGTGCCAGCAGCATCAAGGGGGCGCCCACTGAAGCTTTCTTT.

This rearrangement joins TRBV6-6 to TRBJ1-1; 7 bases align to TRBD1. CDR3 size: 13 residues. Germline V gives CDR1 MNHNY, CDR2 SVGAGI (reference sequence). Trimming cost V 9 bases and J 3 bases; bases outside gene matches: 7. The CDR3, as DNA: TGTGCCAGTCGACAGGGATGGGACACTGAAGCTTTCTTT. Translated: CASRQGWDTEAFF.

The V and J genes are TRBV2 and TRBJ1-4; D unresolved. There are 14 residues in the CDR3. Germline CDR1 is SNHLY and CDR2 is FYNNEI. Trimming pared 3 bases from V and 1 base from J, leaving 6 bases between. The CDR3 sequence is CASSDPLTNEKLFF. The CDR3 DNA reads TGTGCCAGCAGTGATCCGTTAACTAATGAAAAACTGTTTTTT.

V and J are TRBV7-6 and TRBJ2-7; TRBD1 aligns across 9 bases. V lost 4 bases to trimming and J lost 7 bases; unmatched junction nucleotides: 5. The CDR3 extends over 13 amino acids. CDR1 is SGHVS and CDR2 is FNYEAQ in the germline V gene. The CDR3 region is CASSSGQGREQYF. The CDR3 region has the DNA TGTGCCAGCAGCTCGGGACAGGGAAGGGAGCAGTACTTC.

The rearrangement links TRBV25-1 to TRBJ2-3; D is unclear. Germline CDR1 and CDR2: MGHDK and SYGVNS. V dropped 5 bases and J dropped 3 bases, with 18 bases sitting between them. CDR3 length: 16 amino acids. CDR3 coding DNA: TGTGCCAGCAGTACTAACCTAAGACCGATAACAGATACGCAGTATTTT. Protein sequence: CASSTNLRPITDTQYF.

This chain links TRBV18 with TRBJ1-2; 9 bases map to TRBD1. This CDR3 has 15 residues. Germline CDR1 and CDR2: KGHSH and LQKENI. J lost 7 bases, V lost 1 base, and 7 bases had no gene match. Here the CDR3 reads CASSPLGQGPSGYTF. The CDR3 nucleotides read TGTGCCAGCTCACCACTGGGACAGGGCCCTAGTGGCTACACCTTC.

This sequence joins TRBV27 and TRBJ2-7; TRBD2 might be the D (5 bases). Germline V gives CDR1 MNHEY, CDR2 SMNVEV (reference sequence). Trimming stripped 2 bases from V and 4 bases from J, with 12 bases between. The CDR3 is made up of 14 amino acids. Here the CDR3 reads CASSLRGFSYEQYF. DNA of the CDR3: TGTGCCAGCAGTTTACGGGGATTTTCGTACGAGCAGTACTTC.

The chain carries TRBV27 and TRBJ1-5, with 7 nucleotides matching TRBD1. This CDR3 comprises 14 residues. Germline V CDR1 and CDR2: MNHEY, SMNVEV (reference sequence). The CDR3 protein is CAKRNQGVYQPQHF. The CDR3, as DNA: TGTGCTAAGAGAAACCAGGGGGTCTATCAGCCCCAGCATTTT.

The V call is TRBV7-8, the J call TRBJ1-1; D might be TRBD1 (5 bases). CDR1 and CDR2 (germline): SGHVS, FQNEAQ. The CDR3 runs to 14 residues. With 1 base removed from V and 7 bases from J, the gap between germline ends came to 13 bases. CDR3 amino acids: CASSLGSRVVEAFF. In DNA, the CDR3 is TGTGCCAGCAGCTTAGGGAGCAGGGTCGTTGAAGCTTTCTTT.

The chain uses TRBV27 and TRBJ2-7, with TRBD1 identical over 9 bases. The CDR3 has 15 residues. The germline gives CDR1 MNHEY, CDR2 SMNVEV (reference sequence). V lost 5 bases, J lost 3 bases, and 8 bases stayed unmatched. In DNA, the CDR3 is TGTGCCAGCAGTCCTCCGAACAGGGGGCACTACGAGCAGTACTTC. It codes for CASSPPNRGHYEQYF.

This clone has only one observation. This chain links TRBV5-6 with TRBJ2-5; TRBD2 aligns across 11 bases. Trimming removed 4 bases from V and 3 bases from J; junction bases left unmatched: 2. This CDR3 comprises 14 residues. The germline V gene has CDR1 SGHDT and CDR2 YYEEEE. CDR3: CASSPGLAEETQYF. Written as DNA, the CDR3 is TGTGCCAGCAGCCCGGGACTAGCGGAAGAGACCCAGTACTTC.

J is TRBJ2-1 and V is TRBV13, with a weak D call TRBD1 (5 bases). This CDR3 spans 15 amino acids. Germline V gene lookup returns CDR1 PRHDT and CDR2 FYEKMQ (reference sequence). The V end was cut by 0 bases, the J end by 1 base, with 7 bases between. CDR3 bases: TGTGCCAGCAGCTTAGGCAGGGCATCCTACAATGAGCAGTTCTTC. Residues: CASSLGRASYNEQFF.

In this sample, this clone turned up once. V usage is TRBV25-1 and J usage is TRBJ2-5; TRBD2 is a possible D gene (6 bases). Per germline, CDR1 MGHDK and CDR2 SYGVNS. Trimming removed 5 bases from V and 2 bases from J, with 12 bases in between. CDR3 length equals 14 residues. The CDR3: CASSTGDWQETQYF. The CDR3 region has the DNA TGTGCCAGCAGTACGGGGGACTGGCAAGAGACCCAGTACTTC.

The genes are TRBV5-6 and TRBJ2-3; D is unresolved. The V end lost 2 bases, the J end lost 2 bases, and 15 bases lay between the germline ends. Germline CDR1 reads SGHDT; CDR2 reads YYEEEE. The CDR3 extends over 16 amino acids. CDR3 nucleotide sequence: TGTGCCAGCAGCTTCACCTCCCCCGGAGACACAGATACGCAGTATTTT. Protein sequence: CASSFTSPGDTDTQYF. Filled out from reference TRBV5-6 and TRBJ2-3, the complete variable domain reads DAGVTQSPTHLIKTRGQQVTLRCSPKSGHDTVSWYQQALGQGPQFIFQYYEEEERQRGNFPDRFSGHQFPNYSSELNVNALLLGDSALYLCASSFTSPGDTDTQYFGPGTRLTVL.

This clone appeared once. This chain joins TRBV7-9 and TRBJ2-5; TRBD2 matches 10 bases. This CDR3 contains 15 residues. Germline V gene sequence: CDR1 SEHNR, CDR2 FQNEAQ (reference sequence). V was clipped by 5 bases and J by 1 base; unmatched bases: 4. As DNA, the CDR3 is TGTGCCAGCAGCGTTAGCGGGGGGATCCAAGAGACCCAGTACTTC. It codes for CASSVSGGIQETQYF. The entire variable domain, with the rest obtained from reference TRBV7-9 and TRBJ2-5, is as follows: DTGVSQNPRHKITKRGQNVTFRCDPISEHNRLYWYRQTLGQGPEFLTYFQNEAQLEKSRLLSDRFSAERPKGSFSTLEIQRTEQGDSAMYLCASSVSGGIQETQYFGPGTRLLVL.

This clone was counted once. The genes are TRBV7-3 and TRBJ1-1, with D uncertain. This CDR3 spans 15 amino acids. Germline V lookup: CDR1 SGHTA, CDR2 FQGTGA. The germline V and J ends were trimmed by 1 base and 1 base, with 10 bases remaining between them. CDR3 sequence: CASSLISGKNTEAFF. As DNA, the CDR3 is TGTGCCAGCAGCTTAATCTCGGGAAAGAACACTGAAGCTTTCTTT.

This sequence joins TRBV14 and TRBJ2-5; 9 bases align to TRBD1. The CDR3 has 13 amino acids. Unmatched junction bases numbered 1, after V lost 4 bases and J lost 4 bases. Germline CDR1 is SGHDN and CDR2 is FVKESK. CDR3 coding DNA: TGTGCCAGCAGCCGACAGGGGGTAGAGACCCAGTACTTC. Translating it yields CASSRQGVETQYF.